This TCR beta chain was identified in a study of OX40 agonist ivuxolimab in advanced cancers. As for the study in general: An agonistic anti-OX40 (CD134) antibody, ivuxolimab, was used to treat the patients.

General study findings and limits: Low normalized T-cell clonal expansion was additionally recorded for some nonresponders.

Measured with immunoSEQ multiplex PCR; TCRdb has only the in-frame clones, and not every one. The sample consists of more than 60,000 clones, roughly 93% of them appearing once. A word on this clone: What it binds is not known.

V was cut by 6 bases and J by 6 bases, with 12 bases left in between. CDR1 is MNHNS, CDR2 SASEGT, per germline. This CDR3 region has 13 residues. The starting material was CD4+ or CD8+ T cells sorted from blood, obtained in a trial of the OX40 agonist ivuxolimab. The TCR sequence derives from an adult with an advanced solid tumor such as melanoma, head and neck, liver or kidney cancer. The V call is TRBV6-1, the J call TRBJ2-4; tentative D call: TRBD1 (7 bases). The CDR3 is CASRTGTGNIQYF. As DNA, the CDR3 is TGTGCCAGCAGGACAGGGACTGGAAACATTCAGTACTTC.